The 24 T cell receptor beta chains reported below all come from one sample, sequenced in a study of cytomegalovirus exposure and HLA in healthy donors (dated by TCRdb to about 2017). The protocol used for the library was the immunoSEQ multiplex PCR assay. For the multiplex PCR, a mixture combining 60 forward primers for TCR Vbeta segments and 13 reverse primers for TCR Jbeta segments was used. The table comes from immuneACCESS by way of TCRdb, which keeps in-frame sequences with V and J called. Part of the clones is missing from these tables; in studies checked, under half for an unresolved V gene and the rest for unknown reasons. For this sample the table gives 110,000 to 150,000 clones, of which approximately 72% were detected only once. Approximately 2% of the sample belongs to the ten largest clones. The source material was PBMCs. These TCRs come from a man aged 40-50 years in good health and CMV-seronegative.

CDR3 sequence reads: CSVGQDQPQHF. The DNA of the CDR3 is TGCAGCGTCGGACAGGATCAGCCCCAGCATTTT. V gene TRBV29-1 combines with J gene TRBJ1-5; TRBD1 matches at 7 bases. The CDR3 covers 11 residues. In germline, CDR1 is SQVTM, CDR2 ANQGSEA. The junction had 1 base not matched to a gene; V was cut back by 6 bases and J by 5 bases. The full variable domain, with the rest looked up from reference TRBV29-1 and TRBJ1-5, is SAVISQKPSRDICQRGTSLTIQCQVDSQVTMMFWYRQQPGQSLTLIATANQGSEATYESGFVIDKFPISRPNLTFSTLTVSNMSPEDSSIYLCSVGQDQPQHFGDGTRLSIL.

The genes are TRBV6-6 and TRBJ1-4; D is perhaps TRBD1 (5 bases). Germline values: CDR1 MNHNY, CDR2 SVGAGI (reference sequence). The CDR3 totals 15 residues. V dropped 6 bases and J dropped 7 bases, with 18 bases sitting between them. The CDR3 coding sequence is TGTGCCAGCAGCGGCCGGGACTCAGGGCTTGAAAAACTGTTTTTT. This encodes CASSGRDSGLEKLFF.

The sample holds one count of this clone. This chain links TRBV18 with TRBJ1-2, with 8 bases aligning to TRBD1. V was pared by 0 bases and J by 7 bases, with 13 bases of the junction left unmatched. Germline CDR1 is KGHSH and CDR2 is LQKENI. The CDR3 totals 17 residues. The CDR3 bases are TGTGCCAGCTCACCACCGCTGGGACAGGACGTTCAGGGTGGCTACACCTTC. Its protein product is CASSPPLGQDVQGGYTF.

The V call is TRBV7-9, the J call TRBJ2-1; maybe TRBD1 (7 bases). Germline CDR1 reads SEHNR; CDR2 reads FQNEAQ (reference sequence). V dropped 3 bases and J dropped 8 bases, with 14 bases sitting between them. This CDR3 spans 14 amino acids. The CDR3 reads CASSFGRGVDEQFF. CDR3 DNA: TGTGCCAGCAGCTTTGGCAGGGGGGTCGATGAGCAGTTCTTC.

The chain carries TRBV4-1 and TRBJ2-1; perhaps TRBD2 as D (5 bases). This CDR3 contains 14 residues. Trimming took 2 bases from V and 8 from J, leaving 13 bases between them. Germline V gives CDR1 MGHRA, CDR2 YSYEKL. The CDR3 protein is CASSQRTGMYEQFF. CDR3 nucleotide sequence: TGCGCCAGCAGCCAAAGGACGGGAATGTATGAGCAGTTCTTC.

The chain is built from TRBV5-8 and TRBJ2-2, with TRBD1 identical over 8 bases. V lost 2 bases to trimming and J lost 2 bases; unmatched junction nucleotides: 2. Per the germline V gene, CDR1 is SGHTS and CDR2 is YDEGEE. CDR3 length equals 15 residues. In nucleotides, the CDR3 is TGTGCCAGCAGCTTAGGACAGGGAAACACCGGGGAGCTGTTTTTT. This codes for CASSLGQGNTGELFF.

J is TRBJ1-5 and V is TRBV28; D remains unclear. V dropped 5 bases and J dropped 0 bases, with 5 bases sitting between them. The CDR3 totals 13 residues. The V gene's germline CDR1 is MDHEN and CDR2 SYDVKM. The CDR3 DNA is TGTGCCAGCAGTCGTTATAGCAATCAGCCCCAGCATTTT. It specifies CASSRYSNQPQHF.

This chain joins TRBV5-5 and TRBJ2-2; 7 bases align to TRBD1. The CDR3 is 16 amino acids. After removal of 4 bases from V and 5 bases from J, the junction contained 11 bases not matched to a gene. Germline V gives CDR1 SGHKS, CDR2 YYEKEE (reference sequence). The CDR3 nucleotides read TGTGCCAGCAGCGCCCCCGCCGGGACAGCGACCGGGGAGCTGTTTTTT. Protein product: CASSAPAGTATGELFF.

CDR3 region: CASSGGGWQETQYF. CDR3 sequence (DNA): TGCGCCAGCAGCGGGGGGGGCTGGCAAGAGACCCAGTACTTC. This sequence joins TRBV5-1 and TRBJ2-5, with a possible D match to TRBD2 (7 bases). V lost 4 bases and J 2 bases, leaving 12 bases between the germline ends. Germline V gene data show CDR1 as SGHRS and CDR2 as YFSETQ. This CDR3 is built from 14 residues.

The rearrangement links TRBV19 to TRBJ2-2, with 10 nucleotides matching TRBD2. Germline V CDR1 and CDR2: LNHDA, SQIVND (reference sequence). CDR3 length: 16 residues. The V segment lost 7 bases and the J segment 7 bases; nucleotides outside the gene matches: 12. CDR3 DNA sequence: TGTGCCAGTATGGTGATAGCGGGAGGCGGGAACGGGGAGCTGTTTTTT. This gives the protein CASMVIAGGGNGELFF.

The DNA for the CDR3 is TGTGCCAGCAGGCCGGGACTAGGTGTATCAGATACGCAGTATTTT. Residues: CASRPGLGVSDTQYF. The V call is TRBV2, the J call TRBJ2-3, with 8 bases matching TRBD2. V lost 6 bases, J lost 4 bases, and 9 bases stayed unmatched. The germline V gene has CDR1 SNHLY and CDR2 FYNNEI. The CDR3 runs 15 residues. The full variable domain, in which reference TRBV2 and TRBJ2-3 provide the parts outside the CDR3, is EPEVTQTPSHQVTQMGQEVILRCVPISNHLYFYWYRQILGQKVEFLVSFYNNEISEKSEIFDDQFSVERPDGSNFTLKIRSTKLEDSAMYFCASRPGLGVSDTQYFGPGTRLTVL.

The chain links TRBV2 to TRBJ2-3; TRBD2 aligns across 7 bases. The CDR3 runs to 14 residues. V lost 10 bases and J lost 0; bases outside the gene matches: 7. Germline V gives CDR1 SNHLY, CDR2 FYNNEI. The CDR3 protein is CANPGGRSTDTQYF. The CDR3 DNA reads TGTGCCAACCCCGGCGGGAGAAGCACAGATACGCAGTATTTT.

The V gene is TRBV7-3, the J gene TRBJ2-7; no reliable D call. CDR1 SGHTA and CDR2 FQGTGA come from the germline V gene. V shed 2 bases and J shed 3 bases, with 11 bases lying between them. This CDR3 is 14 amino acids long. The CDR3 DNA reads TGTGCCAGCAGCTTAGAGCCAGGTTACTACGAGCAGTACTTC. Its translation: CASSLEPGYYEQYF. Together with reference TRBV7-3 and TRBJ2-7, the CDR3 gives the full variable domain: GAGVSQTPSNKVTEKGKYVELRCDPISGHTALYWYRQSLGQGPEFLIYFQGTGAADDSGLPNDRFFAVRPEGSVSTLKIQRTERGDSAVYLCASSLEPGYYEQYFGPGTRLTVT.

The chain links TRBV2 to TRBJ2-1; D ambiguous. The V gene's germline CDR1 is SNHLY and CDR2 FYNNEI. The CDR3 is 14 residues long. V was trimmed by 8 bases and J by 4 bases, leaving 15 bases between them. The CDR3 loop reads CASDQDSEYNEQFF. CDR3 DNA: TGTGCCAGCGACCAGGATAGTGAATACAATGAGCAGTTCTTC.

V and J are TRBV6-5 and TRBJ2-3, with TRBD2 matching 10 bases. The germline CDR1 and CDR2 sequences are MNHEY and SVGAGI. The CDR3 loop spans 16 amino acids. Trimming cost V 0 bases and J 7 bases; bases outside gene matches: 7. CDR3 sequence: CASSYSLAGVRNTQYF. CDR3 coding DNA: TGTGCCAGCAGTTACTCCCTAGCGGGAGTGCGGAATACGCAGTATTTT.

The V and J genes are TRBV2 and TRBJ1-5, with unresolved D. Germline CDR1 SNHLY, CDR2 FYNNEI. V was pared by 4 bases and J by 2 bases, with 12 bases between. This CDR3 is built from 15 residues. The CDR3 coding sequence is TGTGCCAGCAGTGCCGGCGCCCGGGGCAATCAGCCCCAGCATTTT. Its translation: CASSAGARGNQPQHF.

The chain has TRBV6-5 and TRBJ1-2, with 7 nucleotides matching TRBD1. The ends lost 4 bases at V and 8 bases at J; junction bases unmatched: 4. The CDR3 is 12 residues long. Germline CDR1 is MNHEY and CDR2 is SVGAGI. The CDR3 reads CASSSTGNGYTF. CDR3 sequence (DNA): TGTGCCAGCAGTTCGACAGGGAACGGCTACACCTTC.

The chain employs TRBV5-6 and TRBJ1-1, with TRBD1 matching over 9 bases. The CDR3 has 17 amino acids. V shed 2 bases and J 4 bases; nucleotides not matched to a gene: 12. CDR1 and CDR2 (germline): SGHDT, YYEEEE. The CDR3 here is CASSFSYRTGASTEAFF. CDR3 coding DNA: TGTGCCAGCAGCTTCAGTTACCGGACAGGGGCATCCACTGAAGCTTTCTTT.

The chain couples TRBV30 to TRBJ2-5; TRBD2 aligns across 8 bases. Germline trimming cut 2 bases from V and 5 bases from J; bases unmatched to any gene: 7. The CDR3 length is 14 residues. From germline, CDR1 is GTSNPN and CDR2 SVGIG (reference sequence). CDR3 in DNA: TGTGCCTGGAGTCTTCTGGCGGGGGGCGAGACCCAGTACTTC. This gives the protein CAWSLLAGGETQYF.

The table lists this clone with a few counts. The rearrangement joins TRBV5-1 to TRBJ1-1, with D unresolved. V was clipped by 5 bases and J by 0 bases, with 17 bases between them. In germline, CDR1 is SGHRS, CDR2 YFSETQ. This CDR3 is 16 amino acids long. The CDR3 DNA is TGCGCCAGCAGTCCTCATGGAGAGGGAATGAACACTGAAGCTTTCTTT. This encodes CASSPHGEGMNTEAFF.

The chain carries TRBV5-1 and TRBJ1-1; D is unresolved. Between the trimmed V and J ends, which lost 0 bases and 5 bases, there was a span of 11 bases. CDR1 SGHRS and CDR2 YFSETQ come from the germline V gene. The CDR3 runs to 14 residues. The CDR3 protein is CASSLGNIGTEAFF. DNA for the CDR3: TGCGCCAGCAGCTTGGGGAATATCGGGACTGAAGCTTTCTTT.

This rearrangement joins TRBV7-9 to TRBJ2-2; 12 positions match TRBD2. The germline gives CDR1 SEHNR, CDR2 FQNEAQ (reference sequence). The CDR3 has 15 residues. V lost 9 bases to trimming and J lost 6 bases; unmatched junction nucleotides: 8. The CDR3 is CARGKTSGSPGELFF. CDR3 DNA: TGTGCCAGGGGAAAGACTAGCGGGAGTCCCGGGGAGCTGTTTTTT.

The chain links TRBV18 to TRBJ1-2; 8 nucleotides match TRBD1. Per the germline V gene, CDR1 is KGHSH and CDR2 is LQKENI. The CDR3 has 14 amino acids. The V segment lost 4 bases and the J segment 7 bases; nucleotides outside the gene matches: 8. The CDR3 loop is CASSQGTGSVGYTF. CDR3 in DNA: TGTGCCAGCTCACAAGGGACAGGATCGGTTGGCTACACCTTC.

The V gene is TRBV6-5, the J gene TRBJ2-7; D gene unclear. The CDR3 length is 13 residues. In germline, CDR1 is MNHEY, CDR2 SVGAGI. Deletions cut 7 bases from V and 4 bases from J, with 14 bases between. This CDR3 reads CASTSLARYEQYF. The CDR3 coding sequence is TGTGCCAGCACATCCCTTGCGAGGTACGAGCAGTACTTC.